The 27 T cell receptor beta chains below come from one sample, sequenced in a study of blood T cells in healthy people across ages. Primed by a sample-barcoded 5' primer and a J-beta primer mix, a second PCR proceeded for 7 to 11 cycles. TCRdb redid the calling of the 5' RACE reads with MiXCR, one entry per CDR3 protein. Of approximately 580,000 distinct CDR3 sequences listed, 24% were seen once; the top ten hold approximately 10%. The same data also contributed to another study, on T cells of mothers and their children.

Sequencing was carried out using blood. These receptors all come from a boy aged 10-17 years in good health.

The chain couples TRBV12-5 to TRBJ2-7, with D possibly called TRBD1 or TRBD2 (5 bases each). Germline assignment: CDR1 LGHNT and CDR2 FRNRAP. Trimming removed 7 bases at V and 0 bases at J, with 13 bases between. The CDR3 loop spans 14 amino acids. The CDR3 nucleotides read TGTGCTAGTGCCAAGGACGGGACCTCCTACGAGCAGTACTTC. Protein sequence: CASAKDGTSYEQYF.

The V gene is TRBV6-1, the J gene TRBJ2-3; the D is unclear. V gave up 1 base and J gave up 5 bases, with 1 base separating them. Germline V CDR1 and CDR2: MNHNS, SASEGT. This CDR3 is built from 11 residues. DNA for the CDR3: TGTGCCAGCAGTGAAGTAGATACGCAGTATTTT. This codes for CASSEVDTQYF.

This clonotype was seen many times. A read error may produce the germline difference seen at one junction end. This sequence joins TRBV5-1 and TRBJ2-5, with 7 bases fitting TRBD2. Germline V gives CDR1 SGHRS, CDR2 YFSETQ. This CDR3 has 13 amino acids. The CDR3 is CASSLGLGETQYF. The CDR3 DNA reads TGTGCCAGCAGCCTAGGACTAGGAGAGACCCAGTACTTC.

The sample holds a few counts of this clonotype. CDR3 nucleotide sequence: TGTGCCACTAAGTCTATACCGAGCTCCTACAATGAGCAGTTCTTC. This codes for CATKSIPSSYNEQFF. The chain is built from TRBV6-5 and TRBJ2-1; no clear D. This CDR3 has 15 residues. Trimming pared 10 bases from V and 0 bases from J, leaving 16 bases between. Germline lookup yields CDR1 MNHEY and CDR2 SVGAGI.

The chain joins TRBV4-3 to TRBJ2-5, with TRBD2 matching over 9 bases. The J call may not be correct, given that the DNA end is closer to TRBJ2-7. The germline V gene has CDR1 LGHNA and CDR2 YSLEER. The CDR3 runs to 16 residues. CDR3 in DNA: TGCGCCAGCAGCCAAGTACTAGCGGGTTCTGCCTACGAGCAGTACTTC. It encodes CASSQVLAGSAYEQYF.

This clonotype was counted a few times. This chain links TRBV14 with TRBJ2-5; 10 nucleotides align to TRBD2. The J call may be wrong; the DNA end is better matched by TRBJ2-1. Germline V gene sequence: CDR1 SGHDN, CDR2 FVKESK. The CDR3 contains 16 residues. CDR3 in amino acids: CASSQGNSGRYNEQFF. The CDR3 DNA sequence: TGTGCCAGCAGCCAAGGAAATAGCGGGAGGTACAATGAGCAGTTCTTC.

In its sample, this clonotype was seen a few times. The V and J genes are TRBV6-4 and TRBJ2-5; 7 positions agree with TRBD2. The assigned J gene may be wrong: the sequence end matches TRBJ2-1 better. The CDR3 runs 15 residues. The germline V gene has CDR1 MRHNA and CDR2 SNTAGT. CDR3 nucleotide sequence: TGTGCCAGCAGTGACTCGGGGGGAGGGAGCGATGAGCAGTTCTTC. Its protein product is CASSDSGGGSDEQFF.

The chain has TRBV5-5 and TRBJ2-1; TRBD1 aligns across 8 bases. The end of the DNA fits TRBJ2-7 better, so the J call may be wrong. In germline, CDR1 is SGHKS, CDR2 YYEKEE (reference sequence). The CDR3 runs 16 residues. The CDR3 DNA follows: TGTGCCAGCAGCTCCCAACAGGGGGTATTGAGCTACGAGCAGTACTTC. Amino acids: CASSSQQGVLSYEQYF.

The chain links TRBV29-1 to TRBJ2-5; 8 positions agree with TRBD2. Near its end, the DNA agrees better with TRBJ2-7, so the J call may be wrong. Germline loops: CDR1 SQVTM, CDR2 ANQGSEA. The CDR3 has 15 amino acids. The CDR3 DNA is TGCAGCGTTGATGGGGTAGCGGGAAGCTCCTACGAGCAGTACTTC. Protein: CSVDGVAGSSYEQYF.

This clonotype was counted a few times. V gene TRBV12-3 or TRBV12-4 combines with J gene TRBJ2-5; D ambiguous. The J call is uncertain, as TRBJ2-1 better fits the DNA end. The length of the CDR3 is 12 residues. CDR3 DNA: TGTGCCAGCAGACAGCTTTTGAATGAGCAGTTCTTC. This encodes CASRQLLNEQFF.

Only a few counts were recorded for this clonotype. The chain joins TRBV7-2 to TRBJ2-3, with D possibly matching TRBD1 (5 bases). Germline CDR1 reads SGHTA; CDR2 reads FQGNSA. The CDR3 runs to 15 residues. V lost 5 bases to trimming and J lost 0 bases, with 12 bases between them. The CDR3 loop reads CASSPGHLSTDTQYF. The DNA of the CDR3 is TGTGCCAGCAGCCCAGGACACCTTAGCACAGATACGCAGTATTTT. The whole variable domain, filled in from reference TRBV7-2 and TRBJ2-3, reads GAGVSQSPSNKVTEKGKDVELRCDPISGHTALYWYRQSLGQGLEFLIYFQGNSAPDKSGLPSDRFSAERTGGSVSTLTIQRTQQEDSAVYLCASSPGHLSTDTQYFGPGTRLTVL.

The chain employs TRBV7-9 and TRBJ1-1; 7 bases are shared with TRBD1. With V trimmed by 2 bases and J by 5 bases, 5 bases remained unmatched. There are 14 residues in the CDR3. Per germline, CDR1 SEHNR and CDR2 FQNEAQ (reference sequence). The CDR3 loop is CASSLQGVRTEAFF. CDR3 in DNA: TGTGCCAGCAGCTTACAGGGGGTGCGGACTGAAGCTTTCTTT.

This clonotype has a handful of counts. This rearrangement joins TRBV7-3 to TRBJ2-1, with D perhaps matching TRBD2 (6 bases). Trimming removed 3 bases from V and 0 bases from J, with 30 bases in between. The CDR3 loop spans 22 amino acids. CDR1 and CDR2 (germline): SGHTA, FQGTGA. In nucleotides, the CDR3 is TGTGCCAGCAGCTTGGTGGCTAGCATGGGGGGAGCATCCCTCAGCTCCTACAATGAGCAGTTCTTC. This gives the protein CASSLVASMGGASLSSYNEQFF.

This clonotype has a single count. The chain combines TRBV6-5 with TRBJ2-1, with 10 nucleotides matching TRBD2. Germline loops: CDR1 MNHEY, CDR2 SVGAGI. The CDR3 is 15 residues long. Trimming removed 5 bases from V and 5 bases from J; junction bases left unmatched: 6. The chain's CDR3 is CASSPPSGGNNEQFF. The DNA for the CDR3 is TGTGCCAGCAGTCCCCCTAGCGGGGGTAACAATGAGCAGTTCTTC.

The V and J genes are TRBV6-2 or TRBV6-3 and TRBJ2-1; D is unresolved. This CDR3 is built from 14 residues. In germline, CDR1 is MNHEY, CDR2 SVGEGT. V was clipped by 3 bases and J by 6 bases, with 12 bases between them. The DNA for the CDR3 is TGTGCCAGCAGTTATCGGTACTTACCCAATGAGCAGTTCTTC. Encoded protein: CASSYRYLPNEQFF.

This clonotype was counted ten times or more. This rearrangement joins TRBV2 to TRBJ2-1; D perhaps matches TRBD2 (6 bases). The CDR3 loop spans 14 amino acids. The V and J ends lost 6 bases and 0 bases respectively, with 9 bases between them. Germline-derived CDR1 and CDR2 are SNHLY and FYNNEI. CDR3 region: CASSGTSSYNEQFF. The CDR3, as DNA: TGTGCCAGCAGCGGGACTTCCTCCTACAATGAGCAGTTCTTC.

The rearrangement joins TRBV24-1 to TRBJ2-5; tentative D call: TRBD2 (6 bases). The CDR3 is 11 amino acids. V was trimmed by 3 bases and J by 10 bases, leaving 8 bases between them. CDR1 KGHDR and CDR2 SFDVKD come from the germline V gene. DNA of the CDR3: TGTGCCACCAGTGATAAGACTAGCCAGTACTTC. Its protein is CATSDKTSQYF.

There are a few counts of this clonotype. CDR3 DNA: TGCGCCAGCAGCCAAGATGGTGGGGGACAGGGGGCGGAAGAGCAGTTCTTC. It is translated as CASSQDGGGQGAEEQFF. The chain couples TRBV4-3 to TRBJ2-1, with TRBD1 matching 12 bases. V lost 0 bases, J lost 10 bases, and 10 bases stayed unmatched. The CDR3 loop spans 17 amino acids. In germline, CDR1 is LGHNA, CDR2 YSLEER.

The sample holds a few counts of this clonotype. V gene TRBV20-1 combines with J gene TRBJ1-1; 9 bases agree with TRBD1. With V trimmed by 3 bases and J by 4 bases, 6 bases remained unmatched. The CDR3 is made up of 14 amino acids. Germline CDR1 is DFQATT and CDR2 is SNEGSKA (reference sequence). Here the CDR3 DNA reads TGCAGTGCTAGTCAACCGGGACAGGGCACTGAAGCTTTCTTT. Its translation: CSASQPGQGTEAFF.

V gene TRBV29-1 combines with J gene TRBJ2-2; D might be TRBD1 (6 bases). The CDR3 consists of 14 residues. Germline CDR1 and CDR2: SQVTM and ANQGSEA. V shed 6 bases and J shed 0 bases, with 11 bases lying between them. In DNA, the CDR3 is TGCAGCGTGGCCGGGACAACGAACACCGGGGAGCTGTTTTTT. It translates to CSVAGTTNTGELFF.

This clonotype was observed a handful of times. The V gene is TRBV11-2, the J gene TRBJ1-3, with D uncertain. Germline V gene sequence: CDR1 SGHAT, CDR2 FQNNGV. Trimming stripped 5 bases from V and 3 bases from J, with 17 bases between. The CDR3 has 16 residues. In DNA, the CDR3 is TGTGCCAGCAGCGCTAGTCCCCCGGGGAGTGGAAACACCATATATTTT. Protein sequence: CASSASPPGSGNTIYF.

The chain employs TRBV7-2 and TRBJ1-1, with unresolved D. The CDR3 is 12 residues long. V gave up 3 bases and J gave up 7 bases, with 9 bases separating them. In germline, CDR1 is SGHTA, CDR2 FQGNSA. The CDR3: CASSFSGREAFF. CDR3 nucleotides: TGTGCCAGCAGCTTTTCAGGCCGTGAAGCTTTCTTT.

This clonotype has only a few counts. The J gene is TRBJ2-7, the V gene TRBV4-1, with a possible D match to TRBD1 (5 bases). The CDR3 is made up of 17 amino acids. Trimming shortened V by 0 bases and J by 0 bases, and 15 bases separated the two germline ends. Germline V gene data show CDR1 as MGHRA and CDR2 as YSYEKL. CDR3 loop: CASSQELFRQGSYEQYF. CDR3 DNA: TGCGCCAGCAGCCAAGAATTGTTTAGGCAGGGCTCCTACGAGCAGTACTTC.

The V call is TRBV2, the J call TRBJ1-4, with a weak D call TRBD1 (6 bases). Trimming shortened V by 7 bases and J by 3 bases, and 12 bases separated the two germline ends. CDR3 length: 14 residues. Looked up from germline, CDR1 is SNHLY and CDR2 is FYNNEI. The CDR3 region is CASKPGHPNEKLFF. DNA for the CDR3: TGTGCCAGCAAACCGGGACACCCTAATGAAAAACTGTTTTTT. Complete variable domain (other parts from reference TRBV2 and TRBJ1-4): EPEVTQTPSHQVTQMGQEVILRCVPISNHLYFYWYRQILGQKVEFLVSFYNNEISEKSEIFDDQFSVERPDGSNFTLKIRSTKLEDSAMYFCASKPGHPNEKLFFGSGTQLSVL.

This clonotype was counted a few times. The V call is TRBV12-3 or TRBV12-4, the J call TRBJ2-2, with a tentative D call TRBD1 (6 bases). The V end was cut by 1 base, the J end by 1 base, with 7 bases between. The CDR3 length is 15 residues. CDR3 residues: CASSLGQENTGELFF. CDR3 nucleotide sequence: TGTGCCAGCAGTTTAGGACAGGAGAACACCGGGGAGCTGTTTTTT.

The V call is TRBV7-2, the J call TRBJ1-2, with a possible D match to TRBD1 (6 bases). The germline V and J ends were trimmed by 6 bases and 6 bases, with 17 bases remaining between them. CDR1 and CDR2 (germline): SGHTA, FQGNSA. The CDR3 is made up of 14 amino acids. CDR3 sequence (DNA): TGTGCCAGCAGTTGGATATGGGGGGCTGATGGCTACACCTTC. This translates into CASSWIWGADGYTF. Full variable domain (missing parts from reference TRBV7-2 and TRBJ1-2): GAGVSQSPSNKVTEKGKDVELRCDPISGHTALYWYRQSLGQGLEFLIYFQGNSAPDKSGLPSDRFSAERTGGSVSTLTIQRTQQEDSAVYLCASSWIWGADGYTFGSGTRLTVV.

The CDR3 region is CASSLLGLGRDEQFF. The CDR3 DNA is TGTGCCAGCAGTTTACTAGGACTTGGGAGGGATGAGCAGTTCTTC. The V gene is TRBV28, the J gene TRBJ2-1, with 7 bases matching TRBD2. This CDR3 is 15 amino acids long. J gave up 8 bases and V 2 bases, and 9 bases lay outside the gene matches. The germline V gene encodes CDR1 MDHEN and CDR2 SYDVKM.